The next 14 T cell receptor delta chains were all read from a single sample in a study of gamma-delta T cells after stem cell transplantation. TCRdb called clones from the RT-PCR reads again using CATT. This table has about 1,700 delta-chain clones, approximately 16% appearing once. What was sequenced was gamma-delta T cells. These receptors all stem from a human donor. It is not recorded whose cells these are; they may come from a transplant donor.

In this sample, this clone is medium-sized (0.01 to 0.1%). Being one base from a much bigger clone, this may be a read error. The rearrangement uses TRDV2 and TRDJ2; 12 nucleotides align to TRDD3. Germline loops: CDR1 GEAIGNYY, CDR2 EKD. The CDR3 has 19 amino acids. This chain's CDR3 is CACDPTGGYNLPLTAHLFF. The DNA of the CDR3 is TGTGCCTGTGACCCTACTGGGGGATACAATCTGCCTCTGACAGCACACCTCTTCTTT.

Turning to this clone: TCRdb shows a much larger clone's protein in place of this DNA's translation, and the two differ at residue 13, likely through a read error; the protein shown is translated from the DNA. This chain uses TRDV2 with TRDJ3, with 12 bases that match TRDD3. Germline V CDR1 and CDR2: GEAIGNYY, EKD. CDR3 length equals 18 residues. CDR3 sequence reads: CACDALLGDTRDARQMFF. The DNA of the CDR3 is TGTGCCTGTGACGCCTTACTGGGGGATACCCGGGACGCCCGACAGATGTTTTTC.

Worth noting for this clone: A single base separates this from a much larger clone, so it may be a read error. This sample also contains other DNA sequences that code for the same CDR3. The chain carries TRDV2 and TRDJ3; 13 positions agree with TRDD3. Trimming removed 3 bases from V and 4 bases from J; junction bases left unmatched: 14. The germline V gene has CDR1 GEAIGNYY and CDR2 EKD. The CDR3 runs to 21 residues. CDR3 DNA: TGTGCCTGTGACCCGCTACTGGGGGATACGCCTCACCCTTGGGACACCCGACAGATGTTTTTC. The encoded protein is CACDPLLGDTPHPWDTRQMFF.

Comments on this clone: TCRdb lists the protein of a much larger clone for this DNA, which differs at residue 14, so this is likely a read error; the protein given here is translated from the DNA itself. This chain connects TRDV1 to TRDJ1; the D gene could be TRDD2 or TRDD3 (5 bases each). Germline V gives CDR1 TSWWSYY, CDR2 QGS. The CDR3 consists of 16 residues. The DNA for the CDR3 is TGTGCTCTTGGGGATCTGGCTTCCCCGGGGACCGATAAACCCATCTTT. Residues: CALGDLASPGTDKPIF.

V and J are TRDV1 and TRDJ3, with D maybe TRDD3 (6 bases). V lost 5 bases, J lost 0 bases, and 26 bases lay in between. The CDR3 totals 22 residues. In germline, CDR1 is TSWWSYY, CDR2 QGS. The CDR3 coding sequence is TGTGCTCTTGGGAATCTGGGTCCTGGTGGGGGTTTAAGCTCCTGGGACACCCGACAGATGTTTTTC. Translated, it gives CALGNLGPGGGLSSWDTRQMFF.

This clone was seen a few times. CDR3 DNA sequence: TGTGCCTCCCGCACCCGCCTACTTGCTGGGGTGTACACCGATAAACTCATCTTT. It encodes CASRTRLLAGVYTDKLIF. The chain carries TRDV3 and TRDJ1; tentative D call: TRDD3 (6 bases). V was clipped by 4 bases and J by 0 bases, with 27 bases between them. This CDR3 is built from 18 residues. Germline-derived CDR1 and CDR2 are TVYSNPD and GDNSRS (reference sequence).

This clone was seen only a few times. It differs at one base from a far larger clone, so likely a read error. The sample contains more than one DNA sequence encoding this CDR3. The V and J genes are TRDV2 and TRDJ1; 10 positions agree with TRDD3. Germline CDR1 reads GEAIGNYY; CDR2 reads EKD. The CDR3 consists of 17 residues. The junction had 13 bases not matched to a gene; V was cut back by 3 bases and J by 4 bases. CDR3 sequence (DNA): TGTGCCTGTGACCCAGTCGGGGGGATACGTGGAATCGATAAACTCATCTTT. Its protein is CACDPVGGIRGIDKLIF.

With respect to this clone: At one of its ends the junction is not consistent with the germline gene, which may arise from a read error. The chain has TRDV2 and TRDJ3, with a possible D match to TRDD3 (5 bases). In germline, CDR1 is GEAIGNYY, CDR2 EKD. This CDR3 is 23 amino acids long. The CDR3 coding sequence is TGTGCCTGTGACACCGGCGCCCGGGGCGTTGTGTGCTACCCCCCCTGGGCCACCCGACAGATGTTTTTC. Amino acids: CACDTGARGVVCYPPWATRQMFF.

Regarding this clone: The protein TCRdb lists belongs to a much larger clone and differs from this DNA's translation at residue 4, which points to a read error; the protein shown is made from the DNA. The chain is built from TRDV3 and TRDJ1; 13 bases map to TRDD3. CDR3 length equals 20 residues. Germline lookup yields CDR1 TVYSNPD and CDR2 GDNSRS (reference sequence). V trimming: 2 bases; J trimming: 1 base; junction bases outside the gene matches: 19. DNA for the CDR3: TGTGCCTTTCCCTACCCTCTGTACTGGGGGATACGCGAAGCCACCGATAAACTCATCTTT. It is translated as CAFPYPLYWGIREATDKLIF.

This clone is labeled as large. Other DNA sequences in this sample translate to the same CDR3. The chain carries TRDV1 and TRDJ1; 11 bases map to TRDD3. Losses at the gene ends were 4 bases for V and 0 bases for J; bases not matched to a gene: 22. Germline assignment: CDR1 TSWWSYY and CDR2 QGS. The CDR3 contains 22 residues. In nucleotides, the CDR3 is TGTGCTCTTGGGGCCCGACTCTCCCCCAACTGGGGGATAGCACACTACACCGATAAACTCATCTTT. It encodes CALGARLSPNWGIAHYTDKLIF.

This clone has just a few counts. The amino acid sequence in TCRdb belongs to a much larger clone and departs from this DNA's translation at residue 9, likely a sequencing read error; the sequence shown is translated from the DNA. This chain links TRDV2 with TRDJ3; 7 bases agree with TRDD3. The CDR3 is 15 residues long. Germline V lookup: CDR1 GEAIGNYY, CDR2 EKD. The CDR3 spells CACDTGYWGTRQMFF. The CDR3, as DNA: TGTGCCTGTGACACGGGATACTGGGGCACCCGACAGATGTTTTTC.

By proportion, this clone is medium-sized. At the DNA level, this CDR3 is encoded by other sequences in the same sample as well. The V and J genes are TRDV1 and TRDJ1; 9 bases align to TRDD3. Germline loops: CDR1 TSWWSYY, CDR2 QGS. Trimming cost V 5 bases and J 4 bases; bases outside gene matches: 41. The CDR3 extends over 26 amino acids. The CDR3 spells CALGFPPDPFQAGGCLGAPVRDKLIF. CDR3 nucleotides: TGTGCTCTTGGGTTTCCCCCCGACCCTTTCCAGGCTGGGGGATGCCTCGGAGCCCCCGTACGCGATAAACTCATCTTT.

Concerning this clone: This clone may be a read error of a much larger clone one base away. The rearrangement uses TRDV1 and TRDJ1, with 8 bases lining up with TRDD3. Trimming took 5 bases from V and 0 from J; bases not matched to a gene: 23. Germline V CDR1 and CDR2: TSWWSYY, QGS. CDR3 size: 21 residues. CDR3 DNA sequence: TGTGCTCTTGGGCGAAGTGGGGGACTAGGCTGGGGGACCGAGTACACCGATAAACTCATCTTT. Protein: CALGRSGGLGWGTEYTDKLIF.

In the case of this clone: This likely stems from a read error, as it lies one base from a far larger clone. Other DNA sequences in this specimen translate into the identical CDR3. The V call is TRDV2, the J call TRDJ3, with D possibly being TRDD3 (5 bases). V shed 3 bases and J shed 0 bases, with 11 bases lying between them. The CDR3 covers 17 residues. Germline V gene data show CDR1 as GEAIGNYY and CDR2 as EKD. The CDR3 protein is CACDPVLGSWDTRQMFF. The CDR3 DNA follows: TGTGCCTGTGACCCCGTCCTGGGCTCCTGGGACACCCGACAGATGTTTTTC.